This entry is about one TCR beta chain. Its antigen is not known. These data belong to a study of liver allograft versus peripheral blood T cells. Study-level information: Comparing T cell receptor repertoires in transplanted livers with those in recipients' peripheral blood was part of the design.

Notes on the study in general: Repertoires found inside liver allografts reportedly differed from T cell receptor repertoires in peripheral blood.

CDR3 length: 13 residues. The germline CDR1 and CDR2 sequences are SQVTM and ANQGSEA. The V and J ends lost 6 bases and 2 bases, in that order; junction bases with no gene match: 5. TCRdb passed the reads through MiXCR, listing each CDR3 protein once. Here the sample spans 6,000 to 8,000 distinct CDR3 sequences, less than 20% being singletons. The sequence came from a human patient who had a liver transplant. Some of these T cells may belong to the graft donor. J is TRBJ2-5 and V is TRBV29-1; 8 nucleotides line up with TRBD2. This CDR3 reads CSVPGGDQETQYF. The CDR3 coding sequence is TGCAGCGTCCCGGGAGGGGATCAAGAGACCCAGTACTTC. The full variable domain, with the rest looked up from reference TRBV29-1 and TRBJ2-5, is SAVISQKPSRDICQRGTSLTIQCQVDSQVTMMFWYRQQPGQSLTLIATANQGSEATYESGFVIDKFPISRPNLTFSTLTVSNMSPEDSSIYLCSVPGGDQETQYFGPGTRLLVL.